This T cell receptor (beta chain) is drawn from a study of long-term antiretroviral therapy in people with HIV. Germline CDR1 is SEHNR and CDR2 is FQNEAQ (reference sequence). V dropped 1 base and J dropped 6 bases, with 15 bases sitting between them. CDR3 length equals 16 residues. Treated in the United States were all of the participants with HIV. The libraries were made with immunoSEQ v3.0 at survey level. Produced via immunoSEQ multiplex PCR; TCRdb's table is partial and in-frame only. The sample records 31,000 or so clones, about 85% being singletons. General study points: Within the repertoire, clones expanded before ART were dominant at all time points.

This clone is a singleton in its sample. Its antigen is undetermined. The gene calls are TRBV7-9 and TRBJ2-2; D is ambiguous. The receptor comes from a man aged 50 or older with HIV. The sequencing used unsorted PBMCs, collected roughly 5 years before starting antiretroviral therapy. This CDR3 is CASSLGSGEAPGELFF. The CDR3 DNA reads TGTGCCAGCAGCTTAGGTTCAGGTGAAGCTCCCGGGGAGCTGTTTTTT.